The T cell receptor (beta chain) under discussion was sequenced for a study of naive and memory T cell subsets. Overall study results and limits: TCR abundance followed a power law differing between naive and memory subsets.

Germline-derived CDR1 and CDR2 are KGHSH and LQKENI. The CDR3 covers 15 residues. The ends were cut back, 0 bases at V and 5 bases at J, with 13 bases in the middle. As regards this clonotype: Its specificity is unknown.

An equimolar mix of two oligonucleotides served as the beta constant-region primer for TRBC1 and TRBC2. A 12-nucleotide UMI and the SP2 primer were added to the cDNA 3' end by oligonucleotide ligation. Ligated cDNA was amplified by four rounds of PCR with nested alpha and beta constant-region primers and SP2. One entry per CDR3 protein results from TCRdb running MiXCR on the UMI-ligation and nested PCR reads. This sample has 130,000 to 150,000 distinct CDR3 sequences, with over 15% found just once. The origin of this receptor is a human donor in good health. The sequencing input was naive CD4+ T cells from blood. The chain links TRBV18 to TRBJ2-5; tentatively, D is TRBD1 or TRBD2 (5 bases each). CDR3 nucleotides: TGTGCCAGCTCACCACCGACTGTAGGGACGGAGACCCAGTACTTC. It translates to CASSPPTVGTETQYF.